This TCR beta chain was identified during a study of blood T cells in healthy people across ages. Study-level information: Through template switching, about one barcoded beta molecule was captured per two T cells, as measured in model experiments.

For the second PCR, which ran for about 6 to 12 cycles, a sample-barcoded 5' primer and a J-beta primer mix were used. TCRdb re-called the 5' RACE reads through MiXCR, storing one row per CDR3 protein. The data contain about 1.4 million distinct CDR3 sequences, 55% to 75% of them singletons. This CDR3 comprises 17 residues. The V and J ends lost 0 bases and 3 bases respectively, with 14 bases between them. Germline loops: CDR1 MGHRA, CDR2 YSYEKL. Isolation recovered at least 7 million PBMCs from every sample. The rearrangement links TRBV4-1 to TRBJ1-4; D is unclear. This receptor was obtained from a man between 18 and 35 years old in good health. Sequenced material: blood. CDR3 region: CASSQDNSGAANEKLFF. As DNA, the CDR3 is TGCGCCAGCAGCCAAGATAATTCGGGCGCGGCTAATGAAAAACTGTTTTTT.